The rows below give T cell receptor beta chains drawn from one sample of a study of PD-L1 blockade in urothelial cancer. Profiling relied on immunoSEQ multiplex PCR, and the TCRdb table lists in-frame clones only, not all of them. Among approximately 47,000 clones, approximately 78% were seen once, and the ten largest hold approximately 1.7%. Here the sequenced sample was PBMCs, taken around atezolizumab (anti-PD-L1) treatment. The receptors originated from a man aged 45 to 65 with urothelial cancer. The CDR3 runs from the conserved cysteine through the conserved F or W. The D gene is left open where the match is weak. Clone size is shown for a subset of rows, as once, few, many or a class of expanded clone.

V gene	clone size	J gene	D gene	CDR3 DNA	CDR3 protein
TRBV19	-	TRBJ2-1	TRBD2	TGTGCCAGTAGGGCGGGGGGGCAATACAATGAGCAGTTCTTC	CASRAGGQYNEQFF
TRBV11-2	once	TRBJ1-1	TRBD1	TGTGCCAGCAGCTCGGACAGGGTGGTCACTGAAGCTTTCTTT	CASSSDRVVTEAFF
TRBV7-6	-	TRBJ2-7	TRBD1	TGTGCCAGCAGCCCAGCGACAGGGGGCTCCTACGAGCAGTACTTC	CASSPATGGSYEQYF
TRBV5-1	-	TRBJ2-2	TRBD1	TGCGCCAGCAGCGTCGCCGGGACAGGGGACGGCAACACCGGGGAGCTGTTTTTT	CASSVAGTGDGNTGELFF
TRBV20-1	-	TRBJ1-4	-	TGCAGTGCTAGAGATGGAGAGGCCGTAATTTTT	CSARDGEAVIF
TRBV5-1	-	TRBJ2-5	TRBD2	TGCGCCAGCAGCTTGGACCCAGCGGGAGGGCAAGAGACCCAGTACTTC	CASSLDPAGGQETQYF
TRBV12-5	-	TRBJ2-7	TRBD1	TGTGCTAGTGGTTTCGGGACAGGGGGTACCTACGAGCAGTACTTC	CASGFGTGGTYEQYF
TRBV30	-	TRBJ2-7	-	TGTGCCTGGAGTGTGACAGCCTACGAGCAGTACTTC	CAWSVTAYEQYF
TRBV2	-	TRBJ2-5	-	TGTGCCAGCAGTGAAGCTTGGGGACTTACGGAGACCCAGTACTTC	CASSEAWGLTETQYF
TRBV7-2	-	TRBJ2-5	-	TGTGCCAGCAGCTCCGGGACATCGGAGACCCAGTACTTC	CASSSGTSETQYF
TRBV18	-	TRBJ1-2	TRBD1	TGTGCCAGCTCCGGGACAGTAAACTCCTATGGCTACACCTTC	CASSGTVNSYGYTF
TRBV19	-	TRBJ2-6	-	TGTGCCAGTAGGGACAGCTCTGGGGCCAACGTCCTGACTTTC	CASRDSSGANVLTF
TRBV5-1	-	TRBJ1-2	TRBD1	TGCGCCAGCAGCTTGGCCCCTGGGACAGGGGGTGGCTACACCTTC	CASSLAPGTGGGYTF
TRBV18	-	TRBJ2-7	TRBD2	TGTGCCAGCTCACCACCGGCGGGGGCCTACGAGCAGTACTTC	CASSPPAGAYEQYF
TRBV7-9	-	TRBJ1-4	TRBD1	TGTGCCAGCAGCTTAGGACAGGGGGCGACTAATGAAAAACTGTTTTTT	CASSLGQGATNEKLFF
TRBV5-1	-	TRBJ2-1	TRBD2	TGCGCCAGCAGTCCTCCGGGACTAGCGCTATACAATGAGCAGTTCTTC	CASSPPGLALYNEQFF
TRBV7-2	-	TRBJ1-5	-	TGTGCCAGCAGCTTAGGGGGAACAGGGAACAATCAGCCCCAGCATTTT	CASSLGGTGNNQPQHF
TRBV28	once	TRBJ1-6	-	TGTGCCAGCAGAAAGACAGATAATCATAATTCACCCCTCCACTTT	CASRKTDNHNSPLHF
TRBV5-1	-	TRBJ1-1	-	TGCGCCAGCAGCTTCCTCGACGCGGGAATCACTGAAGCTTTCTTT	CASSFLDAGITEAFF
TRBV7-8	-	TRBJ1-1	-	TGTGCCAGCAGCCCCGACAGGAGAAAACCTGAAGCTTTCTTT	CASSPDRRKPEAFF
TRBV15	-	TRBJ2-2	-	TGTGCCACCAGCAGAGATCGGGGGTACGGGGAGCTGTTTTTT	CATSRDRGYGELFF
TRBV27	-	TRBJ2-4	-	TGTGCCAGCAGACCAGAGGGACTGAGCAAAAACATTCAGTACTTC	CASRPEGLSKNIQYF
TRBV5-1	-	TRBJ2-1	-	TGCGCCAGCAGCTTGGCCGAGGGATACAATGAGCAGTTCTTC	CASSLAEGYNEQFF
TRBV20-1	once	TRBJ1-2	-	TGCAGTGCTAGTCCGGATGGCTACACCTTC	CSASPDGYTF
TRBV7-9	-	TRBJ2-2	TRBD2	TGTGCCAGCAGCTTATGGACTAGCGGGTCGAACACCGGGGAGCTGTTTTTT	CASSLWTSGSNTGELFF
TRBV2	once	TRBJ2-5	TRBD2	TGTGCCAGCACCTATGGGACTAGCGCAGGGGAGACCCAGTACTTC	CASTYGTSAGETQYF
TRBV6-1	-	TRBJ2-4	-	TGTGCCAGCAGTGGGGGGACTTTAGCCAAAAACATTCAGTACTTC	CASSGGTLAKNIQYF
TRBV30	-	TRBJ1-2	TRBD1	TGTGCCTGGAGCCCAGGGGGCTATGGCTACACCTTC	CAWSPGGYGYTF